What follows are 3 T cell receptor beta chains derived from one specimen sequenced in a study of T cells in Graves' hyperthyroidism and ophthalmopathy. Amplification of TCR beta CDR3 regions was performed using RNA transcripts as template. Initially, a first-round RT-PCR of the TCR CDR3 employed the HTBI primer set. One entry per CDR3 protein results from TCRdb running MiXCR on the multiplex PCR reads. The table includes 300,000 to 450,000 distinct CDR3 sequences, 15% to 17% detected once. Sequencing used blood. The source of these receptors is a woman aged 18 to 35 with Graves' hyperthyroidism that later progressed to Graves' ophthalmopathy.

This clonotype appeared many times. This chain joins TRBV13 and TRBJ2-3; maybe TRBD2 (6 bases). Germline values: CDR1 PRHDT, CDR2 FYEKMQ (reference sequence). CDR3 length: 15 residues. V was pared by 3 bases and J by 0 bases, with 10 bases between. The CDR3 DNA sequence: TGTGCCAGCAGCTTCGAGGCGGGGAGCACAGATACGCAGTATTTT. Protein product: CASSFEAGSTDTQYF.

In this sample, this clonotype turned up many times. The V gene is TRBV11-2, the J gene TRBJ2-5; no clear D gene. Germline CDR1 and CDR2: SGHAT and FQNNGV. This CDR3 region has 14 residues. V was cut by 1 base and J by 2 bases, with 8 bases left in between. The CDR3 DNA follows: TGTGCCAGCAGCTTAGTTCGGCCTCAAGAGACCCAGTACTTC. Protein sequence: CASSLVRPQETQYF. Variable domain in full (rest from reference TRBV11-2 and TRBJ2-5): EAGVAQSPRYKIIEKRQSVAFWCNPISGHATLYWYQQILGQGPKLLIQFQNNGVVDDSQLPKDRFSAERLKGVDSTLKIQPAKLEDSAVYLCASSLVRPQETQYFGPGTRLLVL.

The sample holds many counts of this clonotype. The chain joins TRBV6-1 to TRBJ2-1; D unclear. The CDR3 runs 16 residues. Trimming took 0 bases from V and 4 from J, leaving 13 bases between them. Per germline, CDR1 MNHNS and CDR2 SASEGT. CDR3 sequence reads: CASSEAVDGAYNEQFF. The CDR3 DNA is TGTGCCAGCAGTGAAGCGGTAGACGGAGCTTACAATGAGCAGTTCTTC.